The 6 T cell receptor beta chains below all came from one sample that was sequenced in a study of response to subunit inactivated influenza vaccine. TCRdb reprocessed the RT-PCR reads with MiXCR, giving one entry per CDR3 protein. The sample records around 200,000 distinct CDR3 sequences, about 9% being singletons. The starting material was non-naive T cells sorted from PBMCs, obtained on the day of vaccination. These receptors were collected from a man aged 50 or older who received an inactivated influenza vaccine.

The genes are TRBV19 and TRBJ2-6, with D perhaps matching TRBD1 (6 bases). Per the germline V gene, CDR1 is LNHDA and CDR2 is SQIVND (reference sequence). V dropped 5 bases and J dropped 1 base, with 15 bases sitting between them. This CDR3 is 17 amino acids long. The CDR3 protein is CASSVGQLLSGANVLTF. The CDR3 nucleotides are TGTGCCAGTAGTGTCGGACAGCTCTTGTCTGGGGCCAACGTCCTGACTTTC.

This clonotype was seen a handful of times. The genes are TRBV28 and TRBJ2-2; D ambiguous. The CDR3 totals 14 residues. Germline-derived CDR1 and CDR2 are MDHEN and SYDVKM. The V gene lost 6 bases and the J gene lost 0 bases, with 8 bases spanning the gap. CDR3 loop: CASRRYSNTGELFF. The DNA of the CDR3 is TGTGCCAGCAGGCGTTACTCGAACACCGGGGAGCTGTTTTTT.

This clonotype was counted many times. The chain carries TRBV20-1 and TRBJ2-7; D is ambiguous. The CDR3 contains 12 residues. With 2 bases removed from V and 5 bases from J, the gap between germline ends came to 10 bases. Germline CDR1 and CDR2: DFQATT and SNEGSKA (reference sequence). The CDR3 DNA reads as TGCAGTGCTAGACAGAACCGGGACGAGCAGTACTTC. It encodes CSARQNRDEQYF.

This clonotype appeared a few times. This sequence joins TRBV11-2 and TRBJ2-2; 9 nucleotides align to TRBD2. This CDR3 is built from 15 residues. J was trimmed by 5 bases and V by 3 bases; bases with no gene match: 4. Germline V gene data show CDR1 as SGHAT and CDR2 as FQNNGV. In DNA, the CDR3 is TGTGCCAGCAGCTTTAGCGGGAGACGGACCGGGGAGCTGTTTTTT. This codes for CASSFSGRRTGELFF.

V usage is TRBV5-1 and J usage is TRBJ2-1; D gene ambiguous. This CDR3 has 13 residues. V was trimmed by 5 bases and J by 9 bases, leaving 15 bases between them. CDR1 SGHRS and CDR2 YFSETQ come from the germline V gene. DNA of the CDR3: TGCGCCAGCAGGGATAACAATGCGGTTGAGCAGTTCTTC. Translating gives CASRDNNAVEQFF.

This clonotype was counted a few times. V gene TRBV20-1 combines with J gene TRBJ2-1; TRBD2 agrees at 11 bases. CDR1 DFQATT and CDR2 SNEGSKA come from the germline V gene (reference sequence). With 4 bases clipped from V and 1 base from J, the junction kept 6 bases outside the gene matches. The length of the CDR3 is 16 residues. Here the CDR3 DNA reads TGCAGTGCTACCGTGACTAGCGGGATTTCCTACAATGAGCAGTTCTTC. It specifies CSATVTSGISYNEQFF.